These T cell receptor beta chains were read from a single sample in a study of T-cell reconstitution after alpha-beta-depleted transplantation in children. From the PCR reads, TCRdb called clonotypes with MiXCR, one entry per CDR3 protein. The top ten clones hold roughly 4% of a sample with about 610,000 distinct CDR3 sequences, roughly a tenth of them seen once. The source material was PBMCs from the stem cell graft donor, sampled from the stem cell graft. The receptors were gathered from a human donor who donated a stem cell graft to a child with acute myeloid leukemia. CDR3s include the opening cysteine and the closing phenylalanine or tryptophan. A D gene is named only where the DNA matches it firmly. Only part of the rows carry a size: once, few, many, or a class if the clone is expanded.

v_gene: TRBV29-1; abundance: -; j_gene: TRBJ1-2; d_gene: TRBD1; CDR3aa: CSARHPHGQAQLWESNYGYTF; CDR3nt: TGCAGCGCCCGGCACCCTCACGGACAGGCACAACTGTGGGAATCTAACTATGGCTACACCTTC
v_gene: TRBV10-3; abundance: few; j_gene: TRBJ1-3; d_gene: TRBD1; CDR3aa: CASGTAGNTIYF; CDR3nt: TGTGCCAGCGGGACAGCTGGAAACACCATATATTTT
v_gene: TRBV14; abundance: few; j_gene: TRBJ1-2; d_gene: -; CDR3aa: CASSQDLIYGYTF; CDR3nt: TGTGCCAGCAGCCAAGATTTGATTTATGGCTACACCTTC
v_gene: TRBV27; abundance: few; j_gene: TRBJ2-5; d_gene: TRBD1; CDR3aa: CASSPQKTGSKTQYF; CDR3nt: TGTGCCAGCAGTCCGCAGAAGACAGGGTCGAAGACCCAGTACTTC
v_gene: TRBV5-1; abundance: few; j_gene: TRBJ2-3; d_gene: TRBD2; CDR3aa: CASSWNLIAGGADTQYF; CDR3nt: TGCGCCAGCAGCTGGAATTTGATAGCGGGAGGAGCAGATACGCAGTATTTT
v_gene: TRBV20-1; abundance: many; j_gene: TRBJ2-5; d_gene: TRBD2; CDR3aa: CSARDPGLRETQYF; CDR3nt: TGCAGTGCTAGAGACCCGGGACTACGGGAGACCCAGTACTTC
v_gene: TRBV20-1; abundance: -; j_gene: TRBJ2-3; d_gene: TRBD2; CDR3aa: CSAISGVGTDTQYF; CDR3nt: TGCAGTGCGATTAGCGGGGTGGGCACAGATACGCAGTATTTT
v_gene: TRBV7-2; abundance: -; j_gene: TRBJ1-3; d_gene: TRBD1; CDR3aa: CASSQTQGALGNTIYF; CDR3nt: TGTGCCAGCAGCCAAACTCAGGGGGCGCTTGGAAACACCATATATTTT
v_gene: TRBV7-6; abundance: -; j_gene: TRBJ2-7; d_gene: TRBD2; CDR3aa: CASSLRSGSGNEQYF; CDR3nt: TGTGCCAGCAGCTTACGTAGCGGGAGCGGGAACGAGCAGTACTTC
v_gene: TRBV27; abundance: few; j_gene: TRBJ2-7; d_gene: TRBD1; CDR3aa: CASSLRQGGHYEQYF; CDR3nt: TGTGCCAGCAGCTTACGACAGGGCGGTCACTACGAGCAGTACTTC
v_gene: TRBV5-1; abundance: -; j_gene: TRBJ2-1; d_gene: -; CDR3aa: CASSLDGTYEQFF; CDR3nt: TGCGCCAGCAGCTTGGACGGGACGTATGAGCAGTTCTTC
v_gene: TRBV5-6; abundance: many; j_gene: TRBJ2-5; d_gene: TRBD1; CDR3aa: CASSLRGQGGFQETQYF; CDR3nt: TGTGCCAGCAGCTTGAGGGGACAGGGGGGGTTCCAAGAGACCCAGTACTTC
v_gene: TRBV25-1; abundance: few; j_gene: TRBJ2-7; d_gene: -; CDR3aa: CASSGPIYEQYF; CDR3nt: TGTGCCAGCAGTGGGCCGATCTACGAGCAGTACTTC
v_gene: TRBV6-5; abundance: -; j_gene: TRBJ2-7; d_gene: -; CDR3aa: CATLAEPYEQYF; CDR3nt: TGTGCCACTTTAGCGGAGCCCTACGAGCAGTACTTC
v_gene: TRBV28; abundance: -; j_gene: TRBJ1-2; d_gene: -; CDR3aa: CASSIPFPLYGYTF; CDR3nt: TGTGCCAGCAGTATACCGTTTCCCCTCTATGGCTACACCTTC
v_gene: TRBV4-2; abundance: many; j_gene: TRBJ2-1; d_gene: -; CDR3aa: CASSQDDGGPPYNEQFF; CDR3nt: TGTGCCAGCAGCCAAGACGACGGAGGACCTCCCTACAATGAGCAGTTCTTC
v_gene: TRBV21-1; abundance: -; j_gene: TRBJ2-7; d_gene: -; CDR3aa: CASSSLGRGAGEQYF; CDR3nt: TGTGCCAGCAGCTCCCTGGGCAGGGGGGCGGGCGAGCAGTACTTC
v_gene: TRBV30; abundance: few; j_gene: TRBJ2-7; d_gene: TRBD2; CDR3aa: CASTTTSGAYEQYF; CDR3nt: TGTGCCTCGACTACTACTAGCGGGGCCTACGAGCAGTACTTC
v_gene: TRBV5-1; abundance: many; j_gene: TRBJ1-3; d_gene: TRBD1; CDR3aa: CASSLGRGSTGVDTIYF; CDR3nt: TGCGCCAGCAGCTTGGGCCGGGGATCGACAGGGGTAGACACCATATATTTT
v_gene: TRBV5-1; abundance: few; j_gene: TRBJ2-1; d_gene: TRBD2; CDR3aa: CASNRASGRDEQFF; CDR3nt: TGCGCCAGCAATCGGGCTAGCGGGAGGGATGAGCAGTTCTTC
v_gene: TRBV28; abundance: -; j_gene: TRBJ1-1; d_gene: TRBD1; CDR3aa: CASSLWLWSGGTEAFF; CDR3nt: TGTGCCAGCAGTTTATGGCTCTGGTCAGGGGGCACTGAAGCTTTCTTT
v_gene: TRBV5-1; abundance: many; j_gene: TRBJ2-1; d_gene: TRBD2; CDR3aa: CASSLDGRALHEQFF; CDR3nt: TGCGCCAGCAGCTTGGACGGGAGGGCCTTACATGAGCAGTTCTTC
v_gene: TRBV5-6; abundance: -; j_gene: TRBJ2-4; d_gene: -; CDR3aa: CASIPSWGVAKNIQYF; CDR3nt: TGTGCCAGCATCCCGAGTTGGGGAGTCGCCAAAAACATTCAGTACTTC
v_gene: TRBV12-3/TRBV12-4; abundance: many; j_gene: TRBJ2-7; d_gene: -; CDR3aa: CASSFMTNSYEQYF; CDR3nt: TGTGCCAGCAGTTTCATGACTAACTCCTACGAGCAGTACTTC
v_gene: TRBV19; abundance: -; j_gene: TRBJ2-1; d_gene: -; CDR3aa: CASKGTDNNEQFF; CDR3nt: TGTGCCAGTAAAGGGACGGACAACAATGAGCAGTTCTTC
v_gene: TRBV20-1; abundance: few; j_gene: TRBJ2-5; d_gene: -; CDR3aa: CSALTPRTYKKETQYF; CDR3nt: TGCAGTGCCCTAACTCCACGCACATATAAAAAAGAGACCCAGTACTTC
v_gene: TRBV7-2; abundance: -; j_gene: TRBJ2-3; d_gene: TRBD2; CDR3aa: CASSLMGSGVLDTQYF; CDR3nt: TGTGCCAGCAGCTTAATGGGTAGCGGGGTCCTTGATACGCAGTATTTT
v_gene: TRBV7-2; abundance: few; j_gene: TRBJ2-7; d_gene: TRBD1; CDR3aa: CASSLQARGLGEQYF; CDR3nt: TGTGCCAGCAGCTTACAGGCCAGGGGGCTGGGCGAGCAGTACTTC
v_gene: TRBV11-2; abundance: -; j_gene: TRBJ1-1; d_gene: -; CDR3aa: CASSYTPGDTEAFF; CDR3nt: TGTGCCAGCAGCTATACACCCGGGGACACTGAAGCTTTCTTT
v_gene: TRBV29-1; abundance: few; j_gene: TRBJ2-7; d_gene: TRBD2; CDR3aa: CSVGRRLAEIYEQYF; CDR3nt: TGCAGCGTTGGGCGGAGACTAGCGGAGATCTACGAGCAGTACTTC
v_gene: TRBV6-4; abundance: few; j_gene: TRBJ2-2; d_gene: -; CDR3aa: CASSDSIGGLRTGELFF; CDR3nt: TGTGCCAGCAGTGACTCGATCGGGGGGCTACGGACCGGGGAGCTGTTTTTT
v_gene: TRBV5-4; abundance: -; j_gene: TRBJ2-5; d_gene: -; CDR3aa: CASSFREGAETQYF; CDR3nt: TGTGCCAGCAGCTTTAGAGAAGGGGCAGAGACCCAGTACTTC
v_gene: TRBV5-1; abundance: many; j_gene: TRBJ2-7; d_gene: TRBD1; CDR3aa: CASSLSQAQGTANSYEQYF; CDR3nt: TGCGCCAGCAGCTTGTCTCAGGCACAAGGGACAGCCAACTCCTACGAGCAGTACTTC
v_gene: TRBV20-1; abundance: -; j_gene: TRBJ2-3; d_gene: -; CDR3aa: CSARGGGTLTDTQYF; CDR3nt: TGCAGTGCTAGAGGAGGGGGGACCCTCACAGATACGCAGTATTTT
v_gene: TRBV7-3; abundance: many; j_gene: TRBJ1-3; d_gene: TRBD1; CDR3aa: CASSSGTGSGNTIYF; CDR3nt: TGTGCCAGCAGCTCCGGGACAGGCTCTGGAAACACCATATATTTT
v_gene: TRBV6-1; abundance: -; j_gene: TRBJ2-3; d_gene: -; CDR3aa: CASSNLRDTQYF; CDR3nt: TGTGCCAGCAGTAACTTGCGGGATACGCAGTATTTT
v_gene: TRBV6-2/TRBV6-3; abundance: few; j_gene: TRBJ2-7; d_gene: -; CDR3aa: CATVYGGASYEQYF; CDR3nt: TGTGCCACGGTCTACGGAGGGGCATCCTACGAGCAGTACTTC
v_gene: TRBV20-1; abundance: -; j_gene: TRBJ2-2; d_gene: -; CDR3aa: CSARDRGGGSVTGELFF; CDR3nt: TGCAGTGCTAGAGATCGGGGTGGGGGGAGTGTAACCGGGGAGCTGTTTTTT
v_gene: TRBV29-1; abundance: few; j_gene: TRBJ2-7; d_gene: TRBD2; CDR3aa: CSVGKRDSYEQYF; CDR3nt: TGCAGCGTGGGTAAGCGGGACTCCTACGAGCAGTACTTC
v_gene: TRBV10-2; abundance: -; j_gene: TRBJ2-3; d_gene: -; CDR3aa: CASSESWGSTDTQYF; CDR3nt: TGCGCCAGCAGTGAGTCATGGGGCAGCACAGATACGCAGTATTTT
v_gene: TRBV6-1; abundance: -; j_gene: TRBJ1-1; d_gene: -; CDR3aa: CASSPRPRGPNTEAFF; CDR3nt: TGTGCCAGCAGTCCACGACCAAGGGGCCCTAACACTGAAGCTTTCTTT
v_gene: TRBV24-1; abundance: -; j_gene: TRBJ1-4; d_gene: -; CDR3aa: CATSASQGNEKLFF; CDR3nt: TGTGCCACCAGTGCGTCACAGGGTAATGAAAAACTGTTTTTT
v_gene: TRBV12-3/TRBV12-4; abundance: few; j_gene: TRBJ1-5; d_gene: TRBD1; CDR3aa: CASGSGGTASNQPQHF; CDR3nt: TGTGCCAGCGGCTCCGGGGGGACAGCTAGCAATCAGCCCCAGCATTTT
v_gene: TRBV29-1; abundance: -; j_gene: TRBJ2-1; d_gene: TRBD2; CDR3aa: CSLPGTSKDEQFF; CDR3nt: TGCAGCCTTCCAGGGACTAGCAAGGATGAGCAGTTCTTC
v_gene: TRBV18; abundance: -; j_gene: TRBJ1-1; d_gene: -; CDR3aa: CASSPAQGSTEAFF; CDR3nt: TGTGCCAGCTCACCAGCACAGGGTAGCACTGAAGCTTTCTTT
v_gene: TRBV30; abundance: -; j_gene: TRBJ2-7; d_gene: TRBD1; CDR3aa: CACPGQGSYEQYF; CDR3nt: TGTGCCTGCCCGGGACAGGGCTCCTACGAGCAGTACTTC
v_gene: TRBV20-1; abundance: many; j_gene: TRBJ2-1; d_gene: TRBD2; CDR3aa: CSARPSSGGNYNEQFF; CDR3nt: TGCAGTGCTAGACCTTCTAGCGGGGGCAATTACAATGAGCAGTTCTTC
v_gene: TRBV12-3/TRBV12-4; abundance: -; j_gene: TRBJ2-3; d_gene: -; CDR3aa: CASSLRRDPTRDTQYF; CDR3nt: TGTGCCAGCAGTTTGAGGAGGGACCCAACGAGAGATACGCAGTATTTT
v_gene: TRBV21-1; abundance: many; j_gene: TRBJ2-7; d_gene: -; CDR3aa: CASRRRGGSKYF; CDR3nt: TGTGCCAGCAGGCGGCGGGGAGGGTCTAAGTACTTC
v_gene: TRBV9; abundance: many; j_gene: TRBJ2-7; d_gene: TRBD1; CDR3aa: CASSTGTGRYEQYF; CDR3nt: TGTGCCAGCAGCACCGGGACAGGGCGCTACGAGCAGTACTTC
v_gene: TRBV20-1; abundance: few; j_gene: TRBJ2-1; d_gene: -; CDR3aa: CSARSPFGRDYNEQFF; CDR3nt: TGCAGTGCTAGGTCGCCCTTTGGGCGGGACTACAATGAGCAGTTCTTC
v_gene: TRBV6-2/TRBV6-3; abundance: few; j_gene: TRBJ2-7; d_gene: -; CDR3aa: CASRTRGSQPLEQYF; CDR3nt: TGTGCCAGCCGCACGAGAGGATCCCAGCCCCTCGAGCAGTACTTC
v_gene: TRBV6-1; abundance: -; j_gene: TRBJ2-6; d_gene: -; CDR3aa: CASTRGSTSGANVLTF; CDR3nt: TGTGCCAGCACCAGGGGTTCTACCTCTGGGGCCAACGTCCTGACTTTC
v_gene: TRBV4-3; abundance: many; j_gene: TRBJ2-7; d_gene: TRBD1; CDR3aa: CASSQDSGTGAYEQYF; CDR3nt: TGCGCCAGCAGCCAGGATTCCGGGACAGGGGCCTACGAGCAGTACTTC
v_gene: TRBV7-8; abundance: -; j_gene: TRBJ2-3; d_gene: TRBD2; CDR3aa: CASSLGGVAGGLTDTQYF; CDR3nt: TGTGCCAGCAGCTTAGGAGGGGTAGCGGGAGGGCTCACAGATACGCAGTATTTT